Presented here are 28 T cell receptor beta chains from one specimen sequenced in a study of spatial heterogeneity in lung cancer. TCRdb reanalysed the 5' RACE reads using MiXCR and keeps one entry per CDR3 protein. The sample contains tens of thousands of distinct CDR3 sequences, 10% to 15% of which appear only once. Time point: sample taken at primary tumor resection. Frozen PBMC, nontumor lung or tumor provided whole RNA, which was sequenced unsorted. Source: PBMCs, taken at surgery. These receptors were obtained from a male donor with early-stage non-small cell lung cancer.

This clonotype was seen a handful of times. Written as DNA, the CDR3 is TGTGCCAGCAGCTTAGAGGTCCAGGCGAATCAGCCCCAGCATTTT. As protein: CASSLEVQANQPQHF. The V gene is TRBV7-2, the J gene TRBJ1-5; D is undetermined. CDR3 length: 15 amino acids. CDR1 and CDR2 from the germline V gene are SGHTA and FQGNSA. Trimming shortened V by 1 base and J by 4 bases, and 11 bases separated the two germline ends.

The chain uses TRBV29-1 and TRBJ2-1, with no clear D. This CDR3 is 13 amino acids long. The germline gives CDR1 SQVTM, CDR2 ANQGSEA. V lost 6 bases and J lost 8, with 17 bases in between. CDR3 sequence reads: CSVPLVVQDEQFF. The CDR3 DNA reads TGCAGCGTCCCTTTGGTTGTCCAGGATGAGCAGTTCTTC.

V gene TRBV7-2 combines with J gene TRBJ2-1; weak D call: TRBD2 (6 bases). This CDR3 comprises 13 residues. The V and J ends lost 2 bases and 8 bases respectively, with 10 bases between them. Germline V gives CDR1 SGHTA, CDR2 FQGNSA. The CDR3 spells CASSLIAADEQFF. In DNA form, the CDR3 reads TGTGCCAGCAGCTTAATAGCGGCGGATGAGCAGTTCTTC.

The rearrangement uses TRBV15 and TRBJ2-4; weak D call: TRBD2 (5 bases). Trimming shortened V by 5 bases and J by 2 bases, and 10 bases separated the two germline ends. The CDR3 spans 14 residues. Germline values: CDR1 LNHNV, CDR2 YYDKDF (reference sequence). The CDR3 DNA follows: TGTGCCACCAGCCCTCTAGCCACCAAAAACATTCAGTACTTC. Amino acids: CATSPLATKNIQYF. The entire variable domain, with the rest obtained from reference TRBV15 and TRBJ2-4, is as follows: DAMVIQNPRYQVTQFGKPVTLSCSQTLNHNVMYWYQQKSSQAPKLLFHYYDKDFNNEADTPDNFQSRRPNTSFCFLDIRSPGLGDTAMYLCATSPLATKNIQYFGAGTRLSVL.

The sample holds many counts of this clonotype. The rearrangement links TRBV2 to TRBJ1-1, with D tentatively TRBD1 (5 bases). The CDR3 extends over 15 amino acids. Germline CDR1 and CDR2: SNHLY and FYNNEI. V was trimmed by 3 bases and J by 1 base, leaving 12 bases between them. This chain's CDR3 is CASSDSGLPNTEAFF. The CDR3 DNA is TGTGCCAGCAGTGATTCGGGACTCCCGAACACTGAAGCTTTCTTT.

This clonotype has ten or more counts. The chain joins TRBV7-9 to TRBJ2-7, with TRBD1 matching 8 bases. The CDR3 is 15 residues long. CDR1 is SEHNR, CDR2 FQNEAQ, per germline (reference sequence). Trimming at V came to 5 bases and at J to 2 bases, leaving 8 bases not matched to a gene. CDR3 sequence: CASSLGQGGAYEQYF. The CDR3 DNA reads TGTGCCAGCAGCCTTGGACAGGGTGGGGCCTACGAGCAGTACTTC.

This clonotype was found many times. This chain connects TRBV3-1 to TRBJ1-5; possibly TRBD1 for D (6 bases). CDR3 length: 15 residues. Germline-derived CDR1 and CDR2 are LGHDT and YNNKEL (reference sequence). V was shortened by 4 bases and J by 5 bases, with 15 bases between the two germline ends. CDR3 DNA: TGTGCCAGCAGCCCCACGCCGGGGGGCGATCAGCCCCAGCATTTT. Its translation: CASSPTPGGDQPQHF.

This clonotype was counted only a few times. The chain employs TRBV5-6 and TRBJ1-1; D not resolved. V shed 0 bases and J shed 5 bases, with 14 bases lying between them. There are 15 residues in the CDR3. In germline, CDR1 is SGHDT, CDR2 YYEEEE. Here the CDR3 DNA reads TGTGCCAGCAGCTTGGCGTTGGGTAGAGGTACTGAAGCTTTCTTT. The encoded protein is CASSLALGRGTEAFF.

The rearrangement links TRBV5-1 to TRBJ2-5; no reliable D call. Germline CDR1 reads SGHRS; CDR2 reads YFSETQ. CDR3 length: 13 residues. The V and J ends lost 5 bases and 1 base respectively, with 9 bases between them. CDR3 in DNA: TGCGCCAGCAGGATCGCCCTCCAAGAGACCCAGTACTTC. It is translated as CASRIALQETQYF.

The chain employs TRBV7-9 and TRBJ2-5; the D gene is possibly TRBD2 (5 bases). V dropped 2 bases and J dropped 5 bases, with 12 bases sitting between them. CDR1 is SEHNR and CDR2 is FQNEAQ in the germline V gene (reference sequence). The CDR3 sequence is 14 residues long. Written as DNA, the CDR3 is TGTGCCAGCAGCTTACCCGGACTGTCGGAGACCCAGTACTTC. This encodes CASSLPGLSETQYF.

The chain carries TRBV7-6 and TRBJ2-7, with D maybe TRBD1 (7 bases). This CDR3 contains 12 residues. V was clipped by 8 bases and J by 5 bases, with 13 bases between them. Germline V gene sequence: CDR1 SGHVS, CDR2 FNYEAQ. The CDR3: CASSGGGNEQYF. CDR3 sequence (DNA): TGTGCCAGCTCAGGAGGGGGCAACGAGCAGTACTTC.

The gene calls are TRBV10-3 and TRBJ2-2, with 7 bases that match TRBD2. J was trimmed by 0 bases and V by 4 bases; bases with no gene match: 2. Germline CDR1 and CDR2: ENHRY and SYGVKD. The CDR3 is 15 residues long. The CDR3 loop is CAISVSGTNTGELFF. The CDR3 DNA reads TGTGCCATCAGTGTCAGCGGGACGAACACCGGGGAGCTGTTTTTT.

CDR3 sequence: CASMGRDSTDTQYF. The DNA for the CDR3 is TGTGCCAGCATGGGCAGGGATAGCACAGATACGCAGTATTTT. The chain is built from TRBV9 and TRBJ2-3; maybe TRBD1 (5 bases). CDR1 SGDLS and CDR2 YYNGEE come from the germline V gene. Trimming removed 6 bases from V and 0 bases from J, with 11 bases in between. The CDR3 has 14 amino acids.

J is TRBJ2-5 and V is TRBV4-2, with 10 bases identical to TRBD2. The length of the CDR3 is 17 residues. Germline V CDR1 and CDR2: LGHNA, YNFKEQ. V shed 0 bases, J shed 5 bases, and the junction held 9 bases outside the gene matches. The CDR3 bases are TGTGCCAGCAGCCAAGATGGGAGTAGCGGGAGGTTGGAGACCCAGTACTTC. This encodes CASSQDGSSGRLETQYF.

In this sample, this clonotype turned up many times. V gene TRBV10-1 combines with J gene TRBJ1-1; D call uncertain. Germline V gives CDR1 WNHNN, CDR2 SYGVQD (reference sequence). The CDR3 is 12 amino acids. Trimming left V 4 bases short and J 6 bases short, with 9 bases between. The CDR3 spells CASSGSAPEAFF. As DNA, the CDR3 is TGCGCCAGCAGTGGATCAGCCCCTGAAGCTTTCTTT.

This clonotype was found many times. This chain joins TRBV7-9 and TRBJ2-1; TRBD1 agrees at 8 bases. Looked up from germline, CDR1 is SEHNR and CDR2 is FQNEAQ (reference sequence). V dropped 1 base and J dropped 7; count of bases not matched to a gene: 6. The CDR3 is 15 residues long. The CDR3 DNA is TGTGCCAGCAGCTTAGATTATGGGACAGGAAATGAGCAGTTCTTC. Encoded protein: CASSLDYGTGNEQFF.

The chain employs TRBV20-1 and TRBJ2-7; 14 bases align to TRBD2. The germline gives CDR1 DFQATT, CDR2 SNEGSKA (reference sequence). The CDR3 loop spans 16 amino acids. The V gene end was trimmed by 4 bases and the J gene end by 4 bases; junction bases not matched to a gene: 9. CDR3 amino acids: CSAIGTSGGAVYEQYF. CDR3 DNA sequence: TGCAGTGCTATCGGGACTAGCGGGGGCGCGGTTTACGAGCAGTACTTC.

The CDR3 sequence is CASSPGAYNEQFF. The CDR3 DNA follows: TGTGCCAGCAGTCCCGGGGCCTACAATGAGCAGTTCTTC. This chain joins TRBV2 and TRBJ2-1; the D gene is possibly TRBD2 (5 bases). The germline V gene has CDR1 SNHLY and CDR2 FYNNEI. CDR3 length: 13 amino acids. Trimming took 5 bases from V and 2 from J, leaving 7 bases between them.

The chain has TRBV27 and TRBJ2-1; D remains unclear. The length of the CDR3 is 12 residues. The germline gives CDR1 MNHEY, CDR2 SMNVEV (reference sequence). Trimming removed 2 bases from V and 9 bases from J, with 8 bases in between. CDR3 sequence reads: CASSLILGEQFF. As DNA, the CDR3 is TGTGCCAGCAGTTTAATATTGGGTGAGCAGTTCTTC.

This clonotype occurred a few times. The CDR3 DNA reads TGTGCCAGCAGTGATGAGGGGGCGAGCAATCAGCCCCAGCATTTT. Protein product: CASSDEGASNQPQHF. The chain has TRBV2 and TRBJ1-5; 7 nucleotides agree with TRBD1. V shed 3 bases, J shed 1 base, and the junction held 3 bases outside the gene matches. Germline V gene sequence: CDR1 SNHLY, CDR2 FYNNEI. This CDR3 is built from 15 residues.

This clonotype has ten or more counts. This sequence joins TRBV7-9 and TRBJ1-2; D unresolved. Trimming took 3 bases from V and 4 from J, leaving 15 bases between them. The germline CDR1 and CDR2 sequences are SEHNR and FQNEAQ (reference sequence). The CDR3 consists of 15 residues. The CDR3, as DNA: TGTGCCAGCAGCTTGCTGATCTCAGGAAGCTATGGCTACACCTTC. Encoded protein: CASSLLISGSYGYTF.

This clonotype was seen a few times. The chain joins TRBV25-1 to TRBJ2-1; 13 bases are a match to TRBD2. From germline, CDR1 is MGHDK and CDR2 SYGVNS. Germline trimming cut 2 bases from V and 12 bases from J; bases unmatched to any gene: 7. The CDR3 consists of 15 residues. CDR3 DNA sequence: TGTGCCAGCAGTGAAGAGGGACTAGCGGGGAGTTGGCAGTTCTTC. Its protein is CASSEEGLAGSWQFF.

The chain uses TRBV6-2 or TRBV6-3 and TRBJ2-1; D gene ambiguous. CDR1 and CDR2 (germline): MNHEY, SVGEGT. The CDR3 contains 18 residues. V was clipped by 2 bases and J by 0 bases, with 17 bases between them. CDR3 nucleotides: TGTGCCAGCAGTTACACTACTCGATCCGTGAGCTCCTACAATGAGCAGTTCTTC. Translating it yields CASSYTTRSVSSYNEQFF.

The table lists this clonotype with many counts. The CDR3 loop is CASSLGFAGELFF. The CDR3 region has the DNA TGCGCCAGCAGTCTGGGATTTGCCGGGGAGCTGTTTTTT. The chain links TRBV10-2 to TRBJ2-2; D unclear. CDR1 is WSHSY, CDR2 SAAADI, per germline. The CDR3 contains 13 residues. Deletions cut 5 bases from V and 6 bases from J, with 10 bases between.

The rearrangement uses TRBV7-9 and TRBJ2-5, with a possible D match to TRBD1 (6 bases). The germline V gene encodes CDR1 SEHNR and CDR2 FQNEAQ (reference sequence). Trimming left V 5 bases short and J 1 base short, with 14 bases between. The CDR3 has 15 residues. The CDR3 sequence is CASSISQGIQETQYF. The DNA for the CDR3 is TGTGCCAGCAGCATTAGCCAGGGGATCCAAGAGACCCAGTACTTC.

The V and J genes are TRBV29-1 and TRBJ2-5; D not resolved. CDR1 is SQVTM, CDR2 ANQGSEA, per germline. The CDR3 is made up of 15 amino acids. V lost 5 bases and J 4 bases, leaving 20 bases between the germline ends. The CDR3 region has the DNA TGCAGCGTTACCCCCCCTGGCGGCTCACGAGAGACCCAGTACTTC. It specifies CSVTPPGGSRETQYF.

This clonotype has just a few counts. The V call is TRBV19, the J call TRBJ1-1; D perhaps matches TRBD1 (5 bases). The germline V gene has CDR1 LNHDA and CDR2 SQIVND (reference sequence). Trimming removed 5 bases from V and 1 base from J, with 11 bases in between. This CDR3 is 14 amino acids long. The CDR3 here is CASSAQGGNTEAFF. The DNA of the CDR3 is TGTGCCAGTAGTGCTCAGGGCGGGAACACTGAAGCTTTCTTT.

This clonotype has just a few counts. The CDR3 sequence is CASSPSEGYYEQYF. The CDR3 bases are TGCGCCAGCAGCCCGTCGGAAGGGTACTACGAGCAGTACTTC. This chain uses TRBV5-1 with TRBJ2-7; D gene ambiguous. From germline, CDR1 is SGHRS and CDR2 YFSETQ. Trimming removed 4 bases at V and 3 bases at J, with 14 bases between. CDR3 size: 14 residues.